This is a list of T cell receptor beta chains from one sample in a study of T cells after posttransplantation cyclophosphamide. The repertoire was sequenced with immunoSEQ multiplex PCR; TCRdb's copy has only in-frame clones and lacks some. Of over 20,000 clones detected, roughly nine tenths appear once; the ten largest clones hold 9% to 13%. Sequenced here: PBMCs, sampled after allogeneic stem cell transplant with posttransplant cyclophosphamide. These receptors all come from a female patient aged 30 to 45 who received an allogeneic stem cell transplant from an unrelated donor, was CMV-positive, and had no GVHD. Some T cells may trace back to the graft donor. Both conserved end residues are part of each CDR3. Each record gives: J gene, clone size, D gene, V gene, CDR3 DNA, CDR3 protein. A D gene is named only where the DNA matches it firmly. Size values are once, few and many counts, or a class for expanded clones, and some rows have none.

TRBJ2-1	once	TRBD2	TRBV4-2	TGTGCCAGCAGCCGAGAGGGAAGCGGGGGGGCCTACAATGAGCAGTTCTTC	CASSREGSGGAYNEQFF
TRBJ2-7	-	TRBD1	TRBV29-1	TGCAGCGTTAAGACAGGGCCTTCCTACGAGCAGTACTTC	CSVKTGPSYEQYF
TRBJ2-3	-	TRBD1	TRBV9	TGTGCCAGCAGCACCCCCGGGACAGGCACAGATACGCAGTATTTT	CASSTPGTGTDTQYF
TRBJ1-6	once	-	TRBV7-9	TGTGCCAGCAGCTTAGACGACAACTGCCTCCACTTT	CASSLDDNCLHF
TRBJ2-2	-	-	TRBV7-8	TGTGCCAGCAGCTTAGGCGGATATACCGGGGAGCTGTTTTTT	CASSLGGYTGELFF
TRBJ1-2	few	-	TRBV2	TGTGCCAGCTGCCTGACAGCATTCGACTATGGCTACACCTTC	CASCLTAFDYGYTF
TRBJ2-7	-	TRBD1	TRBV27	TGTGCCAGCAGTTTCTCCCTGACAGGGGGCAGGTACGAGCAGTACTTC	CASSFSLTGGRYEQYF
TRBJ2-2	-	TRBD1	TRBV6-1	TGTGCCAGCAAGGGGGCTATGAACACCGGGGAGCTGTTTTTT	CASKGAMNTGELFF
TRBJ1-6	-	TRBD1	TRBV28	TGTGCCAGCAGCCGACAGGGATCAACCTATAATTCACCCCTCCACTTT	CASSRQGSTYNSPLHF
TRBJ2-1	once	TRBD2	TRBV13	TGTGCCAGCAGCGGGACCGGGACTAGCGGGATAAAGCAGTTCTTC	CASSGTGTSGIKQFF
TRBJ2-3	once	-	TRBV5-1	TGCGCCAGCAGCTCGGGGGATAGCACAGATACGCAGTATTTT	CASSSGDSTDTQYF
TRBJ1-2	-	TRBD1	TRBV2	TGTGCCAGCAGTCCCATGGGACAGGGAGGCTACACCTTC	CASSPMGQGGYTF
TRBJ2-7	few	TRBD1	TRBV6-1	TGTGCCAGCAGTGAATGGGGACAGGGGATACACGAGCAGTACTTC	CASSEWGQGIHEQYF
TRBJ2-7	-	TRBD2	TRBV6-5	TGTGCCAGCAGTCTTACTAGCGGGAGCTCCTACGAGCAGTACTTC	CASSLTSGSSYEQYF
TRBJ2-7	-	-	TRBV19	TGTGCCAGTAGTACTAAGGAGGGGGCCACCGAGCAGTACTTC	CASSTKEGATEQYF
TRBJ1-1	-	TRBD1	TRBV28	TGTGCCAGCAGTACCGGGGACAGGGGAAATACTGAAGCTTTCTTT	CASSTGDRGNTEAFF
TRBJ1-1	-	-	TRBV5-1	TGCGCCAGCAGCTTAGACCAGGCTGCGGGAACTGAAGCTTTCTTT	CASSLDQAAGTEAFF
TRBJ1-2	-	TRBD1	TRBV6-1	TGTGCCAGCAAGGGGCAGGGGGGTGACTATGGCTACACCTTC	CASKGQGGDYGYTF
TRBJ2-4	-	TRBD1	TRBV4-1	TGCGCCAGCAGCCAAGATTTATCCCCGGGACAGAGGACTCAGTACTTC	CASSQDLSPGQRTQYF
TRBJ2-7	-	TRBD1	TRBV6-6	TGTGCCAGCAGTTACTACTCCAGGGGGCTGGACGAGCAGTACTTC	CASSYYSRGLDEQYF
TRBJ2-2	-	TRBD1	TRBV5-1	TGCGCCAGCAGCTGGGACAGGGGTAACACCGGGGAGCTGTTTTTT	CASSWDRGNTGELFF
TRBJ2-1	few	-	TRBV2	TGTGCCAGCAGCCTTAGAGACGGGGGCAATGAGCAGTTCTTC	CASSLRDGGNEQFF
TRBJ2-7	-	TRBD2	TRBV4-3	TGCGCCAGCAGCCAAGGGGGCGGGGGAGGGTCATACGAGCAGTACTTC	CASSQGGGGGSYEQYF
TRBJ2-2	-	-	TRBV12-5	TGTGCTAGTGCCAACTACCCAGAGGACTACACCGGGGAGCTGTTTTTT	CASANYPEDYTGELFF